This T cell receptor beta chain comes out of a study of T cell changes during pregnancy in multiple sclerosis. The CDR3 is 17 amino acids. V was cut by 2 bases and J by 5 bases, with 19 bases left in between. CDR1 LGHNA and CDR2 YSLEER come from the germline V gene. Clones were read by immunoSEQ multiplex PCR, and TCRdb kept only the in-frame ones, dropping some. The repertoire includes 90,000 to 120,000 clones, around 92% of them detected once, and about 0.78% sits in the top ten. This sample comprised peripheral blood, obtained in the third trimester of pregnancy. The receptor's source is a female donor in good health, enrolled as a control in a pregnancy study. V and J are TRBV4-3 and TRBJ1-5; D possibly corresponds to TRBD1 (5 bases). The CDR3 loop reads CASSQSATQGTHQPQHF. The CDR3 region has the DNA TGCGCCAGCAGCCAATCCGCGACCCAGGGTACCCATCAGCCCCAGCATTTT.